This T cell receptor beta chain emerged from a study of early stage breast cancer tumors. Study context: Of fewer than 20 invasive breast tumors, about a dozen were hormone receptor-positive, HER2-negative. General study results and limits: Compared with adjacent normal breast tissue, tumors showed approximately 2.5-fold greater T cell density and higher clonality.

For this clone: No antigen is known for it. The junction and the germline gene differ at one end; a read error may be behind it.

Each sample had two DNA replicates, 0.5 ug blood or 1.5 ug tissue. Repertoires were generated with immunoSEQ multiplex PCR, while TCRdb's copy carries only in-frame clones and drops some. The table records over 25,000 clones, approximately 54% of them present only once. This CDR3 has 14 residues. Germline values: CDR1 SGHRS, CDR2 YFSETQ. This receptor was identified in a person aged 45-60 years with breast cancer. The specimen was breast tumor tissue. V usage is TRBV5-1 and J usage is TRBJ2-1; D is uncertain. The CDR3 sequence: CASSLGGPYDEQFF. The CDR3 DNA reads TGCGCCAGCAGCTTGGGCGGTCCCTACGATGAGCAGTTCTTC. The full variable domain, completed using reference TRBV5-1 and TRBJ2-1, is KAGVTQTPRYLIKTRGQQVTLSCSPISGHRSVSWYQQTPGQGLQFLFEYFSETQRNKGNFPGRFSGRQFSNSRSEMNVSTLELGDSALYLCASSLGGPYDEQFFGPGTRLTVL.